Below are 21 T cell receptor beta chains sequenced from a single sample in a study of cytomegalovirus exposure and HLA in healthy donors. The PCR was carried out with 60 Vbeta primers and 13 Jbeta primers. The method was immunoSEQ multiplex PCR; TCRdb's version includes in-frame clones alone and lacks a portion of them. The repertoire has approximately 140,000 clones, roughly 66% of them found once; the top ten carry around 6%. Sequenced material: PBMCs. These receptors all stem from a woman aged 55-70 years in good health and CMV-seronegative.

This clone was detected a few times. The rearrangement links TRBV9 to TRBJ2-1; 13 bases are a match to TRBD2. This CDR3 is built from 15 residues. Germline V gene lookup returns CDR1 SGDLS and CDR2 YYNGEE. The trim removed 4 bases at V and 10 bases at J, leaving 8 bases unmatched. The CDR3 is CASSKTSGGTQEQFF. The CDR3 DNA reads TGTGCCAGCAGCAAGACTAGCGGGGGGACCCAGGAGCAGTTCTTC.

This clone was detected once. The chain has TRBV5-6 and TRBJ2-1; 7 bases line up with TRBD1. The CDR3 runs 13 residues. J lost 6 bases, V lost 1 base, and 1 base had no gene match. Germline CDR1 SGHDT, CDR2 YYEEEE. The CDR3, as DNA: TGTGCCAGCAGCTTGTCAGGGGGCAATGAGCAGTTCTTC. It is translated as CASSLSGGNEQFF.

The CDR3 reads CASSLSGGPDTQYF. The CDR3 DNA reads TGTGCCAGCAGCCTTAGCGGGGGCCCAGATACGCAGTATTTT. The V gene is TRBV6-5, the J gene TRBJ2-3; TRBD2 matches 9 bases. The CDR3 consists of 14 residues. The germline V gene has CDR1 MNHEY and CDR2 SVGAGI. The V segment lost 6 bases and the J segment 4 bases; nucleotides outside the gene matches: 5.

V usage is TRBV5-1 and J usage is TRBJ2-3; 10 bases align to TRBD2. Unmatched junction bases numbered 3, after V lost 0 bases and J lost 5 bases. The CDR3 sequence is 15 residues long. Per the germline V gene, CDR1 is SGHRS and CDR2 is YFSETQ. The CDR3 reads CASSLARLAGDTQYF. As DNA, the CDR3 is TGCGCCAGCAGCTTGGCGAGACTAGCGGGAGATACGCAGTATTTT.

This clone was observed a handful of times. The CDR3 here is CASSTLAGLTQYF. The CDR3 coding sequence is TGTGCCAGCAGCACCTTAGCGGGCCTCACGCAGTATTTT. The chain uses TRBV7-2 and TRBJ2-3; TRBD2 matches at 7 bases. The CDR3 extends over 13 amino acids. Trimming cost V 5 bases and J 9 bases; bases outside gene matches: 8. Looked up from germline, CDR1 is SGHTA and CDR2 is FQGNSA.

This clone showed up just once. This rearrangement joins TRBV5-6 to TRBJ1-2; 9 nucleotides line up with TRBD1. Germline V CDR1 and CDR2: SGHDT, YYEEEE. Unmatched junction bases numbered 8, after V lost 4 bases and J lost 4 bases. The CDR3 is 15 amino acids. As DNA, the CDR3 is TGTGCCAGCAGCGGGGACAGGGCCGCGTTCTATGGCTACACCTTC. Translated: CASSGDRAAFYGYTF. Complete variable domain (other parts from reference TRBV5-6 and TRBJ1-2): DAGVTQSPTHLIKTRGQQVTLRCSPKSGHDTVSWYQQALGQGPQFIFQYYEEEERQRGNFPDRFSGHQFPNYSSELNVNALLLGDSALYLCASSGDRAAFYGYTFGSGTRLTVV.

V usage is TRBV6-4 and J usage is TRBJ1-1; D is undetermined. The V end was cut by 0 bases, the J end by 8 bases, with 13 bases between. CDR1 and CDR2 (germline): MRHNA, SNTAGT. The CDR3 is made up of 14 amino acids. The CDR3 DNA reads TGTGCCAGCAGTGACTCGGGCAGCTCGGTCGAAGCTTTCTTT. This translates into CASSDSGSSVEAFF.

Concerning this clone: One junction end disagrees with the germline gene, perhaps due to a read error. This sample also contains other DNA sequences that code for the same CDR3. The chain couples TRBV5-1 to TRBJ2-3; D is uncertain. Looked up from germline, CDR1 is SGHRS and CDR2 is YFSETQ. This CDR3 comprises 15 residues. The DNA for the CDR3 is TGCGCTAGCAGCTTGGCCGGCGGTTTTACAGATACGCAGTATTTT. This sequence encodes CASSLAGGFTDTQYF.

This clone has just one count. The rearrangement uses TRBV5-6 and TRBJ1-3; D possibly corresponds to TRBD1 (6 bases). Germline V CDR1 and CDR2: SGHDT, YYEEEE. V dropped 4 bases and J dropped 0 bases, with 17 bases sitting between them. The CDR3 is 17 residues long. CDR3 protein: CASSQSLDRSSGNTIYF. The CDR3 DNA reads as TGTGCCAGCAGCCAATCATTAGACAGGAGCTCTGGAAACACCATATATTTT.

The CDR3 reads CASAQGTIYGYTF. CDR3 bases: TGTGCCAGCGCGCAGGGTACAATATATGGCTACACCTTC. The chain uses TRBV6-5 and TRBJ1-2; D might be TRBD1 (5 bases). Per the germline V gene, CDR1 is MNHEY and CDR2 is SVGAGI. V lost 8 bases to trimming and J lost 5 bases, with 15 bases between them. CDR3 length equals 13 residues.

This chain links TRBV18 with TRBJ2-5; D perhaps matches TRBD1 (6 bases). The CDR3 contains 14 residues. Trimming shortened V by 2 bases and J by 0 bases, and 7 bases separated the two germline ends. Looked up from germline, CDR1 is KGHSH and CDR2 is LQKENI. CDR3 coding DNA: TGTGCCAGCTCACCAAGGACAGACCAAGAGACCCAGTACTTC. Its translation is CASSPRTDQETQYF. Variable domain in full (rest from reference TRBV18 and TRBJ2-5): NAGVMQNPRHLVRRRGQEARLRCSPMKGHSHVYWYRQLPEEGLKFMVYLQKENIIDESGMPKERFSAEFPKEGPSILRIQQVVRGDSAAYFCASSPRTDQETQYFGPGTRLLVL.

In this sample, this clone turned up a few times. The CDR3 coding sequence is TGTGCCAGCAGCTTAGTCCCCAGGGGGTCTAACTATGGCTACACCTTC. It yields the protein CASSLVPRGSNYGYTF. This chain links TRBV11-2 with TRBJ1-2, with 7 bases fitting TRBD1. Per the germline V gene, CDR1 is SGHAT and CDR2 is FQNNGV. V lost 1 base and J lost 0; bases outside the gene matches: 5. The CDR3 runs to 16 residues.

This clone was picked up one time. Other DNA sequences of this sample code for an identical CDR3. The chain uses TRBV7-9 and TRBJ1-5; D gene uncertain. This CDR3 contains 13 residues. Germline CDR1 reads SEHNR; CDR2 reads FQNEAQ (reference sequence). Between the trimmed V and J ends, which lost 3 bases and 2 bases, there was a span of 5 bases. The CDR3 DNA reads TGTGCCAGCAGCTTTGGAGGCAATCAGCCCCAGCATTTT. As protein: CASSFGGNQPQHF. Drawing the rest from reference TRBV7-9 and TRBJ1-5, the complete variable domain is DTGVSQNPRHKITKRGQNVTFRCDPISEHNRLYWYRQTLGQGPEFLTYFQNEAQLEKSRLLSDRFSAERPKGSFSTLEIQRTEQGDSAMYLCASSFGGNQPQHFGDGTRLSIL.

This clone was counted between two and nine times. V is TRBV9 and J is TRBJ1-2; tentative D call: TRBD1 (5 bases). Between the trimmed V and J ends, which lost 4 bases and 0 bases, there was a span of 16 bases. This CDR3 has 16 residues. Germline V lookup: CDR1 SGDLS, CDR2 YYNGEE. CDR3 bases: TGTGCCAGCAGCTTGCGACAGCGACCTACTAACTATGGCTACACCTTC. This sequence encodes CASSLRQRPTNYGYTF.

The chain combines TRBV5-1 with TRBJ1-4; TRBD1 aligns across 7 bases. CDR1 is SGHRS, CDR2 YFSETQ, per germline. The CDR3 sequence is 13 residues long. Trimming at V came to 5 bases and at J to 7 bases, leaving 5 bases not matched to a gene. CDR3: CASRGGASEKLFF. The CDR3, as DNA: TGCGCCAGCAGAGGGGGCGCTTCTGAAAAACTGTTTTTT.

The V call is TRBV7-2, the J call TRBJ2-1; the match to TRBD2 covers 9 bases. The germline V gene has CDR1 SGHTA and CDR2 FQGNSA. There are 16 residues in the CDR3. V lost 5 bases to trimming and J lost 4 bases; unmatched junction nucleotides: 9. The CDR3 sequence is CASSHSLAGFYNEQFF. The CDR3 region has the DNA TGTGCCAGCAGCCACTCTCTAGCGGGGTTTTACAATGAGCAGTTCTTC.

The chain carries TRBV9 and TRBJ2-2; a weak D match, TRBD2 (7 bases). The CDR3 contains 17 residues. Trimming pared 0 bases from V and 5 bases from J, leaving 17 bases between. Germline CDR1 and CDR2: SGDLS and YYNGEE. CDR3 bases: TGTGCCAGCAGCGTAGCTCCGGCAGGGAGGGGGACCGGGGAGCTGTTTTTT. Translation gives CASSVAPAGRGTGELFF. The complete variable domain, with remaining parts taken from reference TRBV9 and TRBJ2-2, reads DSGVTQTPKHLITATGQRVTLRCSPRSGDLSVYWYQQSLDQGLQFLIQYYNGEERAKGNILERFSAQQFPDLHSELNLSSLELGDSALYFCASSVAPAGRGTGELFFGEGSRLTVL.

This clone occurred a few times. The genes are TRBV7-2 and TRBJ2-3; 14 bases map to TRBD2. Germline CDR1 and CDR2: SGHTA and FQGNSA. The CDR3 spans 18 residues. V lost 6 bases and J lost 4; bases outside the gene matches: 12. The CDR3 is CASSFGTSGSRIPDTQYF. DNA of the CDR3: TGTGCCAGCAGTTTCGGGACTAGCGGGAGTAGGATCCCAGATACGCAGTATTTT.

CDR3 in DNA: TGTGCCAGCAGCCTAGGGCCGGGGGTTTCCTACGAGCAGTACTTC. This translates into CASSLGPGVSYEQYF. The chain couples TRBV7-2 to TRBJ2-7, with a weak D call TRBD2 (6 bases). CDR3 size: 15 residues. The germline CDR1 and CDR2 sequences are SGHTA and FQGNSA. Trimming left V 5 bases short and J 1 base short, with 15 bases between.

The chain has TRBV29-1 and TRBJ2-7, with 7 bases identical to TRBD1. The CDR3 sequence is 13 residues long. Germline V CDR1 and CDR2: SQVTM, ANQGSEA. V gave up 3 bases and J gave up 5 bases; unmatched junction bases: 7. CDR3 in amino acids: CSVDSGGYNEQYF. In DNA form, the CDR3 reads TGCAGCGTTGATTCAGGGGGTTACAACGAGCAGTACTTC.

This chain joins TRBV6-6 and TRBJ2-7, with a weak D call TRBD1 (5 bases). V was trimmed by 6 bases and J by 0 bases, leaving 9 bases between them. CDR1 and CDR2 (germline): MNHNY, SVGAGI (reference sequence). This CDR3 comprises 13 residues. The CDR3 is CASRRQSSYEQYF. DNA for the CDR3: TGTGCCAGCAGGCGACAGAGCTCCTACGAGCAGTACTTC.